This T cell receptor beta chain was profiled in a study of blood T cells in healthy people across ages (dated by TCRdb to the mid-2010s). General notes on the study: In model experiments, template switching captured about one uniquely barcoded TCR beta cDNA molecule for every two T cells. Using deep sequencing normalized with unique cDNA molecular identifiers, the study measured how TCR beta repertoire diversity changes with age. For two donors (one aged 18 to 29 and one aged 80 or older), the study analyzed two additional independent replicas of 1 million unique cDNA reads from the same blood draw. To avoid experimental bias, donors of different ages were distributed randomly across sequencing lanes. The donors were divided into four age groups: young (average about 16 years), middle-aged (about 41), aged (approximately 62) and long-lived (about 90). The research as a whole found: Total diversity estimates from one million sequenced T cells were considered lower bounds and underestimates. Compared with the aged group, the long-lived group had more naive CD4+ T cells, fewer expanded clones and increased TCR diversity, suggesting age selection. There was a strong correlation between observed TCR beta diversity and the percentage of naive T cells measured by flow cytometry. Observed TCR beta diversity per million T cells fell roughly linearly with age, and a significant reduction was already apparent by age about 36. Donor CMV infection status was unknown, potentially confounding age-related changes in expanded clonotypes. Bulk unsorted PBMC profiling prevented conclusive comparison of naive and antigen-experienced compartments.

CDR1 and CDR2 were assigned from the germline V gene as SGHTA and FQGNSA. The CDR3 runs 15 residues from the cysteine to the phenylalanine. Of all the DNA, just the CDR3 is kept, 45 bases in frame from base 1. V is reduced by 4 bases and J by 10 bases, leaving a spacing of 17 bases between them. The approximately 39 donors, aged roughly 6 to 95 years, were systemically healthy Caucasian individuals from Russia. Each donor gave ten milliliters of peripheral blood, collected into EDTA-treated Vacutainer tubes. Ficoll-Paque density-gradient centrifugation was used to isolate PBMCs, with at least 6 million per sample. Total RNA was extracted from PBMCs with Trizol reagent, with at least 5.5 micrograms obtained per sample. Naive CD45RAhigh/CD27high T cell percentages were measured by flow cytometry on a PBMC aliquot from every donor. Preparation of the library involved 5' RACE. Sequenced using an Illumina HiSeq 2500. A second about 7 to 12 cycle PCR used a sample-barcoded 5' primer and a J-beta primer mix. A template-switch 5' adaptor carrying 12 random nucleotides introduced a unique molecular identifier onto each TCR beta cDNA molecule. Each sample yielded at least 2.5 million CDR3-containing paired-end reads. The Mint cDNA synthesis kit, primed by a TRBC-specific oligonucleotide, was used to synthesize first-strand cDNA from all RNA. All cDNA was treated with uracil-DNA glycosylase and then went through a first 18-cycle PCR with the universal primers M1SS and BC2_uni_R. Per the original workflow: Normalization of each sample was performed by random selection of 1 million high-quality reads, each carrying a distinct molecular identifier. Reads with shared molecular identifiers were discarded instead of being binned into consensus sequences. CDR3 identification, clonotype clustering and error correction used MiTCR with a Q25 quality threshold and the strictest error-elimination algorithm. A nonparametric unseen species model with Euler transformation was used to estimate lower-bound total TCR beta diversity. In TCRdb, the public reads were trimmed at Q25 with fastp and aligned with MiXCR, with productive beta chains retained. Every distinct CDR3 protein forms one entry, paired with its most common genes and DNA. What appears here as the V and J calls and clone size reflects TCRdb's work, not the paper's. This sample comprises about 1.4 million distinct CDR3 sequences, 59% of them detected only once. Together, the top ten hold approximately 7% of the sample.

In the case of this clonotype: What this receptor recognizes is not known. Per-base quality was not reported, and no clone a single base away is much larger than it.

The receptor chain draws on TRBV7-2 and TRBJ1-6; the D gene lacks a confident call. The TCR was taken from a man between 18 and 29 years old in good health. Sequenced input: blood. In nucleotides, the sequence is TGTGCCAGCAGCTCTCGGGCCTCCCGGAAATCACCCCTCCACTTT. This translates into CASSSRASRKSPLHF.